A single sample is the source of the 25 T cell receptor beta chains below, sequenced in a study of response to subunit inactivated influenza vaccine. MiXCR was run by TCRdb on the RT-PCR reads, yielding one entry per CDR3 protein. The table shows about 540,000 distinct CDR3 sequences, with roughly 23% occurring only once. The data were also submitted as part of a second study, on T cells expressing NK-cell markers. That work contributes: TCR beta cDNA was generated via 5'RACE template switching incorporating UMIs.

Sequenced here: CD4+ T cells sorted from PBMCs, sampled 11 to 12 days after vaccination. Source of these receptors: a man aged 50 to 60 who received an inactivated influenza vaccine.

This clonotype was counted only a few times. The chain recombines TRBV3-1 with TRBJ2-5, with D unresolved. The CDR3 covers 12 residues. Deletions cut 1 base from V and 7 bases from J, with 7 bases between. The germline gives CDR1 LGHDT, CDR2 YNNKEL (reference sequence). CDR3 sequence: CASSQGPRTQYF. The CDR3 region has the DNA TGTGCCAGCAGCCAAGGCCCTCGGACCCAGTACTTC.

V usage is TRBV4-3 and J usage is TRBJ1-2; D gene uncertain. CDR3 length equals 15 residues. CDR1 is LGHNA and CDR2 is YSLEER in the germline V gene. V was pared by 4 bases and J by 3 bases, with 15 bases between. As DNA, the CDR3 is TGCGCCAGCAGCCGCCGTGGGCCGGAAGACTATGGCTACACCTTC. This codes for CASSRRGPEDYGYTF.

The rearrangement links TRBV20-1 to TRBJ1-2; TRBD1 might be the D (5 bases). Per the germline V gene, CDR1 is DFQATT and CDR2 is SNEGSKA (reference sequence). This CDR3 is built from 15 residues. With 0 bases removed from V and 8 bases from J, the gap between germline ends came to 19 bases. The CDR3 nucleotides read TGCAGTGCTAGAGATGGTCGGGGGGTGAGCAAGGGCTACACCTTC. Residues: CSARDGRGVSKGYTF.

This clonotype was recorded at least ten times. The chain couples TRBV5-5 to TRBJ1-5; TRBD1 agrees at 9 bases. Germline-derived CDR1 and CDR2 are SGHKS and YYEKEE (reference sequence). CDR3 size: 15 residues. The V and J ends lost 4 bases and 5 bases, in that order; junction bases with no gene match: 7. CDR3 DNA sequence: TGTGCCAGCAGCCTAGGGACAGGGCCTTATCAGCCCCAGCATTTT. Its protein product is CASSLGTGPYQPQHF.

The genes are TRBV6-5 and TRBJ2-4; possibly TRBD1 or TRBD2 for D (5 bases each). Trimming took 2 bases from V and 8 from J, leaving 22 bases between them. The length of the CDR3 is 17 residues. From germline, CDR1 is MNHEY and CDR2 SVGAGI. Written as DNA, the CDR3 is TGTGCCAGCAGTTACAGGGGATCCGGGACCCGCAAGGACATTCAGTACTTC. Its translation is CASSYRGSGTRKDIQYF.

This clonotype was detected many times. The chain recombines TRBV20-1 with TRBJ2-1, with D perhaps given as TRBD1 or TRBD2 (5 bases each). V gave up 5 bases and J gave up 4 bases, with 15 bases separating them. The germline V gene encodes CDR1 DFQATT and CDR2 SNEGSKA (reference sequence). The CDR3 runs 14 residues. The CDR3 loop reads CSAGRDPVYNEQFF. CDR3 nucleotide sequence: TGCAGTGCTGGCCGGGACCCAGTTTACAATGAGCAGTTCTTC.

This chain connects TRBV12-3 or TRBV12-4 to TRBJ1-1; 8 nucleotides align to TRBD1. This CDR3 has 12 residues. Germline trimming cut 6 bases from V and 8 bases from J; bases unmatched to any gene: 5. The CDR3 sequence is CASREGQAEAFF. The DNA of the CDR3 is TGTGCCAGCAGAGAGGGACAGGCGGAAGCTTTCTTT.

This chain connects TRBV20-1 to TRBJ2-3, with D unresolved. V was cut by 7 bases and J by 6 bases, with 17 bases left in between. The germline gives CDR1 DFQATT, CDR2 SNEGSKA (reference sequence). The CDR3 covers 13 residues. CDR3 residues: CSGARVSSDTQYF. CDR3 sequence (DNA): TGCAGTGGGGCTCGGGTCAGCTCTGATACGCAGTATTTT.

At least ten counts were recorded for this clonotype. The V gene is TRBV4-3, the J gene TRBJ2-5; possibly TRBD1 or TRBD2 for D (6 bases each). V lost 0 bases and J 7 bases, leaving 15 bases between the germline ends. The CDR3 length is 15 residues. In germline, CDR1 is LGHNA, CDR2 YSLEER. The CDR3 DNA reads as TGCGCCAGCAGCCAAGATTTCGGGGGCATCGGGACCCAGTACTTC. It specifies CASSQDFGGIGTQYF.

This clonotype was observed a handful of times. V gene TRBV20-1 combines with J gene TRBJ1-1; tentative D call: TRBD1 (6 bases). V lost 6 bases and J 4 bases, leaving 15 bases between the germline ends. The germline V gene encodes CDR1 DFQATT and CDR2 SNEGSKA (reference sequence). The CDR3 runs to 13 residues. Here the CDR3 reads CSAIIGGLTEAFF. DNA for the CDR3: TGCAGTGCAATAATAGGGGGGCTCACTGAAGCTTTCTTT.

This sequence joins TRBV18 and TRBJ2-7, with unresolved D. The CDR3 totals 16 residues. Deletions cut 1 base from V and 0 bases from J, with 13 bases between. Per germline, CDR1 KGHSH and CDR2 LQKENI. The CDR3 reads CASSPRLQSFSYEQYF. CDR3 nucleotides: TGTGCCAGCTCACCACGGCTTCAATCTTTCTCCTACGAGCAGTACTTC.

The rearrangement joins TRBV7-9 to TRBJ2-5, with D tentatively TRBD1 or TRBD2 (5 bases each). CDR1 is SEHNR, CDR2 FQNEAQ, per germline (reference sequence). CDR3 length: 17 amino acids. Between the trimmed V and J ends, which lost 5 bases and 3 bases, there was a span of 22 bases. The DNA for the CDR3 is TGTGCCAGCAGCCTAGAGGGGTTCGGGCCATGGGAAGAGACCCAGTACTTC. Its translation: CASSLEGFGPWEETQYF.

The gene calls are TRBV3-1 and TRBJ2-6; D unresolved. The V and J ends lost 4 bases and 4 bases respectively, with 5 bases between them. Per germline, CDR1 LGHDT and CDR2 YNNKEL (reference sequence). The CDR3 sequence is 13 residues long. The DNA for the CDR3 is TGTGCCAGCAGCCGCTTAGGGGCCAACGTCCTGACTTTC. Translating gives CASSRLGANVLTF.

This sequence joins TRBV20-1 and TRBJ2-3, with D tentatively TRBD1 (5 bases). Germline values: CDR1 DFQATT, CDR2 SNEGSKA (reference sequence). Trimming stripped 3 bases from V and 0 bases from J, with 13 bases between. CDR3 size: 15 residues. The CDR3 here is CSASSADTSTDTQYF. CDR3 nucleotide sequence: TGCAGTGCTAGCTCGGCGGACACTAGCACAGATACGCAGTATTTT.

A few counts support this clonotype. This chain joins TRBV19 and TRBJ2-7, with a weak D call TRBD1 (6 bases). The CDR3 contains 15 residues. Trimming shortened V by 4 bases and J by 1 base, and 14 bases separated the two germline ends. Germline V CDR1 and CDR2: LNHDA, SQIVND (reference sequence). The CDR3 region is CASSNRIQGSYEQYF. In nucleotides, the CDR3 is TGTGCCAGTAGTAACCGCATACAGGGTTCCTACGAGCAGTACTTC.

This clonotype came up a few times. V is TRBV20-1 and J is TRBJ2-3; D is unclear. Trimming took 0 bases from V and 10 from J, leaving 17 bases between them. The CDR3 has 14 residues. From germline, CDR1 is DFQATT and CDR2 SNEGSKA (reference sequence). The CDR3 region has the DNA TGCAGTGCTAGAGATGTCCCGTCCATCCCCTCGCAGTATTTT. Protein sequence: CSARDVPSIPSQYF.

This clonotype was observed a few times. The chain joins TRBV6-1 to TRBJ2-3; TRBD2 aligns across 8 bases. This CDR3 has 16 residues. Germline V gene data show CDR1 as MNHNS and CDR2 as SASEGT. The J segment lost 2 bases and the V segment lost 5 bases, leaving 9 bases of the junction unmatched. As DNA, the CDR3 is TGTGCCAGCAGTAAGCGCGGGGGGACCCTCACAGATACGCAGTATTTT. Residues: CASSKRGGTLTDTQYF.

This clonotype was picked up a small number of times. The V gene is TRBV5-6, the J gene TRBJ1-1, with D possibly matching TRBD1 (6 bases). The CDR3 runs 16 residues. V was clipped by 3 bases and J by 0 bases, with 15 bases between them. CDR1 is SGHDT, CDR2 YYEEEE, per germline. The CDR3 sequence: CASSWGQGRLNTEAFF. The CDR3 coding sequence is TGTGCCAGCAGCTGGGGGCAGGGACGGCTGAACACTGAAGCTTTCTTT. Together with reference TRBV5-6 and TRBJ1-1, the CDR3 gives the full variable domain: DAGVTQSPTHLIKTRGQQVTLRCSPKSGHDTVSWYQQALGQGPQFIFQYYEEEERQRGNFPDRFSGHQFPNYSSELNVNALLLGDSALYLCASSWGQGRLNTEAFFGQGTRLTVV.

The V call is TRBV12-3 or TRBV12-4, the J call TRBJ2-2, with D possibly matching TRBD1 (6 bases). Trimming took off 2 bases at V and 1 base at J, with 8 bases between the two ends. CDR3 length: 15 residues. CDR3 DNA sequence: TGTGCCAGCAGTTTACAGGGGCTGAACACCGGGGAGCTGTTTTTT. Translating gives CASSLQGLNTGELFF.

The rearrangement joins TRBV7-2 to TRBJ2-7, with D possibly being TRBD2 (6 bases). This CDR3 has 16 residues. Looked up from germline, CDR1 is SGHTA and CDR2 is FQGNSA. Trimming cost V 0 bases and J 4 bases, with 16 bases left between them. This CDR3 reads CASSLASSAGRYEQYF. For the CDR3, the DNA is TGTGCCAGCAGCTTAGCGTCGTCAGCGGGCCGTTACGAGCAGTACTTC.

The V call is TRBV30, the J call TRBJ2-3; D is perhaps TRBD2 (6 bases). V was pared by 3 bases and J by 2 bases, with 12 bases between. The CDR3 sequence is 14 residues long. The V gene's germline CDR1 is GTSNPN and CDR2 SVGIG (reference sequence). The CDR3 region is CAWRMLANTDTQYF. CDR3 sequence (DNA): TGTGCCTGGAGGATGCTAGCGAACACAGATACGCAGTATTTT.

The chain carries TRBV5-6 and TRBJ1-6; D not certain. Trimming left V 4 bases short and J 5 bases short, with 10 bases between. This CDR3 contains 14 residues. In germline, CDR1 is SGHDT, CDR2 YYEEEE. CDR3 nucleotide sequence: TGTGCCAGCAGCAATAGACCTAATAATTCACCCCTCCACTTT. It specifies CASSNRPNNSPLHF.

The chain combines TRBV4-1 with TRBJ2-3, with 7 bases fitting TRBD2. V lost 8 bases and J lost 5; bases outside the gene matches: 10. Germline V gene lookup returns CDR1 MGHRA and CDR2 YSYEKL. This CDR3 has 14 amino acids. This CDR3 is CASSVAGGRDTQYF. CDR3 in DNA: TGCGCCAGCTCCGTAGCGGGTGGACGAGATACGCAGTATTTT.

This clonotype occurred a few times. CDR3 sequence: CASSRFESVNEQFF. The CDR3, as DNA: TGTGCCAGCAGTAGATTCGAGTCAGTCAATGAGCAGTTCTTC. This chain connects TRBV12-3 or TRBV12-4 to TRBJ2-1; no reliable D call. V lost 5 bases, J lost 6 bases, and 14 bases lay in between. The CDR3 is made up of 14 amino acids.

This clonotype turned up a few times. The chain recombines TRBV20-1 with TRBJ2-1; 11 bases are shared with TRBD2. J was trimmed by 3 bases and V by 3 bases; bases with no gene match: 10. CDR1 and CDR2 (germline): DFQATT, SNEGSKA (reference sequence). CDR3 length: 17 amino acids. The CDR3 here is CSARGLLGLADYNEQFF. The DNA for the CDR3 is TGCAGTGCTAGGGGTTTGTTGGGACTAGCGGACTACAATGAGCAGTTCTTC.